A single sample gave rise to the 20 T cell receptor beta chains below, sequenced in a study of CD8 T cells in ankylosing spondylitis. TCRdb redid the calling of the 5' RACE reads with MiXCR, one entry per CDR3 protein. The table shows 250,000 to 350,000 distinct CDR3 sequences, with around 20% occurring only once. The source material was blood, either unsorted or a sorted T cell fraction (not recorded which). The receptor set was obtained from a female donor with ankylosing spondylitis or in good health (not recorded which).

The chain links TRBV29-1 to TRBJ2-2; no reliable D call. V was shortened by 6 bases and J by 6 bases, with 11 bases between the two germline ends. Germline V lookup: CDR1 SQVTM, CDR2 ANQGSEA. The CDR3 totals 12 residues. CDR3 protein: CSVAPMPGELFF. The CDR3 DNA sequence: TGCAGCGTAGCCCCCATGCCCGGGGAGCTGTTTTTT.

This clonotype was observed a handful of times. V gene TRBV20-1 combines with J gene TRBJ2-3; possible D gene TRBD1, 6 bases. Germline V lookup: CDR1 DFQATT, CDR2 SNEGSKA (reference sequence). This CDR3 has 12 residues. Trimming cost V 6 bases and J 3 bases, with 10 bases left between them. Written as DNA, the CDR3 is TGCAGTGCGAGACAGGTTACAGATACGCAGTATTTT. Residues: CSARQVTDTQYF.

This clonotype was counted at least ten times. The V gene is TRBV29-1, the J gene TRBJ2-1; D not resolved. V was shortened by 4 bases and J by 5 bases, with 6 bases between the two germline ends. Germline V gene sequence: CDR1 SQVTM, CDR2 ANQGSEA. The CDR3 loop spans 11 amino acids. CDR3 nucleotides: TGCAGCGTTGCGGAAAACAATGAGCAGTTCTTC. It yields the protein CSVAENNEQFF.

The rearrangement joins TRBV20-1 to TRBJ2-2; 8 bases are a match to TRBD2. The germline V gene has CDR1 DFQATT and CDR2 SNEGSKA (reference sequence). V was clipped by 0 bases and J by 7 bases; unmatched bases: 4. The CDR3 sequence is 14 residues long. CDR3: CSAREGLGVGELFF. In nucleotides, the CDR3 is TGCAGTGCTAGAGAGGGACTAGGTGTCGGGGAGCTGTTTTTT.

The chain carries TRBV20-1 and TRBJ2-3; TRBD1 agrees at 7 bases. The length of the CDR3 is 15 residues. Trimming cost V 3 bases and J 4 bases; bases outside gene matches: 10. CDR1 DFQATT and CDR2 SNEGSKA come from the germline V gene (reference sequence). The CDR3 DNA follows: TGCAGTGCTAGTAGGCGGCCGAGGGGGCCAGATACGCAGTATTTT. Encoded protein: CSASRRPRGPDTQYF.

The chain uses TRBV19 and TRBJ2-1; TRBD1 aligns across 10 bases. CDR1 is LNHDA, CDR2 SQIVND, per germline (reference sequence). This CDR3 spans 15 amino acids. J lost 3 bases, V lost 8 bases, and 7 bases had no gene match. CDR3 region: CASRRGTGVYNEQFF. The CDR3, as DNA: TGTGCCAGTCGACGCGGGACAGGGGTCTACAATGAGCAGTTCTTC.

This clonotype was detected ten times or more. This chain connects TRBV7-6 to TRBJ2-1, with 10 bases matching TRBD2. Unmatched junction bases numbered 3, after V lost 4 bases and J lost 12 bases. CDR3 length: 12 residues. Germline V gene lookup returns CDR1 SGHVS and CDR2 FNYEAQ. CDR3 loop: CASSSRTSGQFF. The DNA for the CDR3 is TGTGCCAGCAGCTCTCGGACTAGCGGGCAGTTCTTC.

The chain employs TRBV6-5 and TRBJ1-2, with 7 bases lining up with TRBD1. The CDR3 spans 15 residues. V dropped 4 bases and J dropped 2; count of bases not matched to a gene: 7. CDR1 is MNHEY, CDR2 SVGAGI, per germline. The CDR3 nucleotides read TGTGCCAGCAGTTCTCGAGGGGACAGAAACTATGGCTACACCTTC. Translated, it gives CASSSRGDRNYGYTF.

This clonotype was seen more than once but under ten times. The genes are TRBV12-3 or TRBV12-4 and TRBJ2-2; D unresolved. The length of the CDR3 is 13 residues. Deletions cut 7 bases from V and 2 bases from J, with 8 bases between. As DNA, the CDR3 is TGTGCCAGCACCCTGGGAAACACCGGGGAGCTGTTTTTT. This codes for CASTLGNTGELFF.

This sequence joins TRBV6-5 and TRBJ2-2; 7 nucleotides agree with TRBD2. The CDR3 runs to 16 residues. CDR1 is MNHEY and CDR2 is SVGAGI in the germline V gene. Trimming removed 4 bases from V and 0 bases from J; junction bases left unmatched: 5. This CDR3 is CASSSLAVSNTGELFF. The CDR3 DNA reads as TGTGCCAGCAGTTCCCTAGCGGTTTCGAACACCGGGGAGCTGTTTTTT.

The gene calls are TRBV4-3 and TRBJ2-1; 10 nucleotides agree with TRBD2. Germline V CDR1 and CDR2: LGHNA, YSLEER. This CDR3 region has 16 residues. V lost 0 bases to trimming and J lost 8 bases; unmatched junction nucleotides: 7. CDR3 in amino acids: CASSQENLAGADEQFF. DNA for the CDR3: TGCGCCAGCAGCCAAGAAAACCTAGCGGGAGCTGATGAGCAGTTCTTC.

The genes are TRBV6-2 or TRBV6-3 and TRBJ1-1; weak D call: TRBD1 (6 bases). V lost 4 bases to trimming and J lost 2 bases, with 11 bases between them. CDR1 and CDR2 from the germline V gene are MNHEY and SVGEGT. This CDR3 is 14 amino acids long. CDR3 residues: CASSFGGSNTEAFF. CDR3 DNA: TGTGCCAGCAGTTTTGGGGGCTCAAACACTGAAGCTTTCTTT.

DNA for the CDR3: TGCAGTGCGTCTGGGACTCCCAACGGGGATACGCAGTATTTT. Its translation: CSASGTPNGDTQYF. V and J are TRBV20-1 and TRBJ2-3; a weak D match, TRBD2 (6 bases). The ends were cut back, 6 bases at V and 6 bases at J, with 19 bases in the middle. Germline CDR1 DFQATT, CDR2 SNEGSKA (reference sequence). This CDR3 is built from 14 residues.

There are a few counts of this clonotype. V usage is TRBV20-1 and J usage is TRBJ2-5; D is uncertain. This CDR3 has 16 amino acids. In germline, CDR1 is DFQATT, CDR2 SNEGSKA (reference sequence). V gave up 0 bases and J gave up 4 bases, with 18 bases separating them. For the CDR3, the DNA is TGCAGTGCTAGAGATCTGGGTCCCCTGGGCCCAGAGACCCAGTACTTC. Translation gives CSARDLGPLGPETQYF.

This clonotype was seen ten or more times. The CDR3 region is CAISETPPLGGELFF. CDR3 nucleotide sequence: TGTGCCATCAGTGAAACTCCACCTTTGGGCGGGGAGCTGTTTTTT. The chain has TRBV10-3 and TRBJ2-2; D is uncertain. V lost 3 bases to trimming and J lost 7 bases, with 15 bases between them. This CDR3 contains 15 residues. The V gene's germline CDR1 is ENHRY and CDR2 SYGVKD.

V gene TRBV5-4 combines with J gene TRBJ2-1; 10 bases fit TRBD2. Germline values: CDR1 SGHNT, CDR2 YYREEE (reference sequence). The CDR3 consists of 14 residues. Unmatched junction bases numbered 3, after V lost 2 bases and J lost 7 bases. CDR3 loop: CASSLTSGTNEQFF. CDR3 nucleotide sequence: TGTGCCAGCAGCTTAACTAGCGGGACAAATGAGCAGTTCTTC.

The CDR3 coding sequence is TGTGCCAGCAGTTTCCGACAGGGAATTTTGGACACTGAAGCTTTCTTT. Amino acid sequence: CASSFRQGILDTEAFF. The chain combines TRBV27 with TRBJ1-1, with 7 bases that match TRBD1. This CDR3 has 16 residues. Trimming took 3 bases from V and 3 from J; bases not matched to a gene: 10. CDR1 is MNHEY and CDR2 is SMNVEV in the germline V gene (reference sequence).

In its sample, this clonotype was seen a few times. J is TRBJ1-3 and V is TRBV7-9; TRBD1 might be the D (5 bases). CDR3 length: 13 amino acids. Germline V lookup: CDR1 SEHNR, CDR2 FQNEAQ (reference sequence). The germline V and J ends were trimmed by 8 bases and 4 bases, with 12 bases remaining between them. CDR3 region: CASSTAAGNTIYF. CDR3 coding DNA: TGTGCCAGCTCGACAGCGGCGGGAAACACCATATATTTT.

This clonotype turned up a few times. The rearrangement uses TRBV6-2 or TRBV6-3 and TRBJ2-7, with D perhaps TRBD1 or TRBD2 (6 bases each). The V and J ends lost 5 bases and 4 bases respectively, with 12 bases between them. CDR1 is MNHEY, CDR2 SVGEGT, per germline. The CDR3 is made up of 13 amino acids. CDR3 region: CASSRGLTYEQYF. The CDR3 DNA reads TGTGCCAGCAGTCGGGGGCTTACATACGAGCAGTACTTC.

About this clonotype itself: A much larger clone sits a single nucleotide away, making a read error possible. J is TRBJ2-3 and V is TRBV24-1, with D possibly being TRBD1 or TRBD2 (5 bases each). This CDR3 contains 15 residues. Per the germline V gene, CDR1 is KGHDR and CDR2 is SFDVKD. CDR3 sequence reads: CATIDGDDGTDTQYF. In DNA, the CDR3 is TGTGCCACCATTGATGGGGACGACGGCACAGATACGCAGTATTTT.